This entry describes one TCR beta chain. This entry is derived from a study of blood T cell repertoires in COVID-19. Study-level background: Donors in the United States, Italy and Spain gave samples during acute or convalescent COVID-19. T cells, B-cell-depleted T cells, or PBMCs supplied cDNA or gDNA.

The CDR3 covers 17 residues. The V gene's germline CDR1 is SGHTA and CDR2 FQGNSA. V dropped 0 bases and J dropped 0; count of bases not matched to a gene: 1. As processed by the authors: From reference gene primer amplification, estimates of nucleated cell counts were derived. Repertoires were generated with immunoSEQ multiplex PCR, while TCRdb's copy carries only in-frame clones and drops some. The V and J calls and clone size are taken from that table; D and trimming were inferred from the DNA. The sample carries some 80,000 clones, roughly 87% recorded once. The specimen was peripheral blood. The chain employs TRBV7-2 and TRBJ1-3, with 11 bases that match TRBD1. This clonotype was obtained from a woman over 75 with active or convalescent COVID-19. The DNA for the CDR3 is TGTGCCAGCAGCTTAGCGGGGACAGGGGGCTCTGGAAACACCATATATTTT. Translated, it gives CASSLAGTGGSGNTIYF.